This entry lists 6 T cell receptor beta chains sequenced from one sample in a study of Graves' ophthalmopathy and Graves' hyperthyroidism. From RNA, the CDR3 regions of TCR beta chains were amplified and sequenced. First-round RT-PCR employed HTBI primers, with a second-round multiplex PCR after it. TCRdb analysed the multiplex PCR reads with MiXCR anew, one entry per CDR3 protein. The sample lists 1 million to 1.3 million distinct CDR3 sequences; less than 45% were seen once. Sample: peripheral blood or thyroid tissue (not recorded which). These receptors all come from an adult man with Graves' hyperthyroidism.

About this clonotype: This CDR3 is missing its conserved last phenylalanine or tryptophan, likely due to a read error. V usage is TRBV5-1 and J usage is TRBJ2-5; no firm D call. CDR1 is SGHRS and CDR2 is YFSETQ in the germline V gene. The CDR3 length is 11 residues. The V end lost 1 base, the J end lost 4 bases, and 2 bases lay between the germline ends. CDR3 DNA sequence: TGCGCCAGCAGCTTGCGAGAGACCCAGTACCTC. This encodes CASSLRETQYL.

V usage is TRBV10-3 and J usage is TRBJ1-5, with D possibly matching TRBD1 (5 bases). From germline, CDR1 is ENHRY and CDR2 SYGVKD. The CDR3 has 14 residues. V lost 2 bases to trimming and J lost 12 bases, with 17 bases between them. Here the CDR3 DNA reads TGTGCCATCAGTGAGGGGGGACTAGCGGAGGACCAGCATTTT. Protein product: CAISEGGLAEDQHF.

This clonotype appeared many times. V is TRBV6-5 and J is TRBJ2-2; D is uncertain. Between the trimmed V and J ends, which lost 7 bases and 6 bases, there was a span of 6 bases. This CDR3 is 11 amino acids long. Germline V lookup: CDR1 MNHEY, CDR2 SVGAGI. CDR3 nucleotides: TGTGCCAGCATTGGCTCCGGGGAGCTGTTTTTT. It translates to CASIGSGELFF.

Note on this clonotype: This could be a read error, since a much larger clone is one nucleotide away. The V call is TRBV6-5, the J call TRBJ1-1; TRBD1 might be the D (5 bases). Germline CDR1 MNHEY, CDR2 SVGAGI. The CDR3 spans 14 residues. Between the trimmed V and J ends, which lost 8 bases and 4 bases, there was a span of 17 bases. The CDR3 DNA sequence: TGTGCCAGCGGTTGGGGGACCCGATTCACTGAAGCTTTCTTT. Its translation is CASGWGTRFTEAFF.

The genes are TRBV10-3 and TRBJ2-5; D may be TRBD2 (6 bases). The germline V gene encodes CDR1 ENHRY and CDR2 SYGVKD. The V end lost 5 bases, the J end lost 5 bases, and 12 bases lay between the germline ends. CDR3 size: 13 residues. The CDR3 region has the DNA TGTGCCATCAGTTTTGGAGGGATTGAGACCCAGTACTTC. The encoded protein is CAISFGGIETQYF.

The chain has TRBV15 and TRBJ1-1, with TRBD1 matching over 7 bases. This CDR3 spans 15 amino acids. Trimming removed 4 bases from V and 4 bases from J; junction bases left unmatched: 9. CDR1 and CDR2 from the germline V gene are LNHNV and YYDKDF (reference sequence). CDR3 residues: CATSTRGRGSTEAFF. CDR3 sequence (DNA): TGTGCCACCAGCACCAGGGGGAGAGGGAGCACTGAAGCTTTCTTT.